This T cell receptor beta chain was sequenced in a study of T-cell memory formation after mild COVID-19. At the level of the study: For the most part, TCR clusters were specific to one donor. Study conclusions and caveats: Later expanders leaned CD4+, whereas clones that contracted between day 15 and 85 were balanced CD4/CD8.

This clonotype occurred many times. Its specificity is not known. Amplification by 5'RACE using constant-segment primers produced TCR alpha and TCR beta cDNA libraries that carried sample barcodes and UMIs. Using its own MiXCR run on the 5' RACE reads, TCRdb lists one record per CDR3 protein. The table includes about 450,000 distinct CDR3 sequences, under 25% detected once. The CDR3 sequence is 14 residues long. Germline CDR1 SEHNR, CDR2 FQNEAQ (reference sequence). The V segment lost 4 bases and the J segment 5 bases; nucleotides outside the gene matches: 4. This clonotype was sampled from an adult woman who had mild COVID-19 (a few samples of this study predate the infection). Cell type and time point are not known. V and J are TRBV7-9 and TRBJ2-3; TRBD2 agrees at 9 bases. The sequenced sample was PBMCs or a T cell subset sorted from them (not recorded which). The CDR3 DNA reads as TGTGCCAGCAGCTCGGGACTAGCACTAGATACGCAGTATTTT. Translating it yields CASSSGLALDTQYF.